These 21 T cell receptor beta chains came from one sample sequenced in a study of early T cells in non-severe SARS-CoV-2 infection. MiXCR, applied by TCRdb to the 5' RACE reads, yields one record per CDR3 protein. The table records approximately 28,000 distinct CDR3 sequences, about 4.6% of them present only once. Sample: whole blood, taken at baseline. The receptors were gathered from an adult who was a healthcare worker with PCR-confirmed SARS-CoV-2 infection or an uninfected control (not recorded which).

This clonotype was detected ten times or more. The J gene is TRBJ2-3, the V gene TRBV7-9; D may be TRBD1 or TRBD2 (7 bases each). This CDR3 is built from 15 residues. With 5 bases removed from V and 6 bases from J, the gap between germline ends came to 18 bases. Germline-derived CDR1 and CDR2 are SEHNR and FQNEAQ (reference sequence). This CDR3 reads CASSPQGGSSDTQYF. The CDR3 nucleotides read TGTGCCAGCAGCCCTCAGGGGGGGTCTAGCGATACGCAGTATTTT.

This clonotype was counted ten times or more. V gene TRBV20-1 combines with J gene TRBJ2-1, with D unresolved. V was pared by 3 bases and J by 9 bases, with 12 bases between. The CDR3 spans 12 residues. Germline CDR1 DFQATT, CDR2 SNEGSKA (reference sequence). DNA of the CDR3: TGCAGTGCTAGTGCGAGCGCCAGTGAGCAGTTCTTC. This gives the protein CSASASASEQFF.

DNA for the CDR3: TGCGCCAGCAGCTTGAATAGCGGGACTAATGAGCAGTTCTTC. It is translated as CASSLNSGTNEQFF. V is TRBV5-1 and J is TRBJ2-1, with TRBD2 identical over 8 bases. The CDR3 has 14 residues. Germline loops: CDR1 SGHRS, CDR2 YFSETQ. V trimming: 1 base; J trimming: 7 bases; junction bases outside the gene matches: 4.

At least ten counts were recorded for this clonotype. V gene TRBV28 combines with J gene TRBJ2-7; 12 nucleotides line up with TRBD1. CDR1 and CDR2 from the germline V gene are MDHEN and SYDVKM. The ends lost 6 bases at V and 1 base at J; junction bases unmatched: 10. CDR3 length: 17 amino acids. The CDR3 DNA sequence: TGTGCCAGCAGGCTCGGGACAGGGGGCGCAGCTTCCTACGAGCAGTACTTC. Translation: CASRLGTGGAASYEQYF.

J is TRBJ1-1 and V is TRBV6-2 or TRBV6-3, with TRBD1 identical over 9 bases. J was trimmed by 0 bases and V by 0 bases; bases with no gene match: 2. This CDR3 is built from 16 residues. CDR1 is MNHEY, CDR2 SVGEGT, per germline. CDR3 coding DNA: TGTGCCAGCAGTTACTCCACAGGGGGCCTGAACACTGAAGCTTTCTTT. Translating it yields CASSYSTGGLNTEAFF.

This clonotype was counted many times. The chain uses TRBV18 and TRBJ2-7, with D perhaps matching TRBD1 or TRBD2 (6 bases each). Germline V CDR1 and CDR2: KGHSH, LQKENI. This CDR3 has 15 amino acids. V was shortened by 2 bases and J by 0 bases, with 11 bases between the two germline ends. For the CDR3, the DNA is TGTGCCAGCTCACCAAGTGAGGGGGGCTCCTACGAGCAGTACTTC. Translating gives CASSPSEGGSYEQYF.

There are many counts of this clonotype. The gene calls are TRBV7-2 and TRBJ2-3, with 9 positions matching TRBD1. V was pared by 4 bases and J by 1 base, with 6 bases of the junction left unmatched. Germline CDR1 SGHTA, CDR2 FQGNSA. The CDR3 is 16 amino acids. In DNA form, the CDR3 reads TGTGCCAGCAGCTCCACAGGGGGCGCAGGCACAGATACGCAGTATTTT. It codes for CASSSTGGAGTDTQYF. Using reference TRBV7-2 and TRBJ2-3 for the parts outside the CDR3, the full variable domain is GAGVSQSPSNKVTEKGKDVELRCDPISGHTALYWYRQSLGQGLEFLIYFQGNSAPDKSGLPSDRFSAERTGGSVSTLTIQRTQQEDSAVYLCASSSTGGAGTDTQYFGPGTRLTVL.

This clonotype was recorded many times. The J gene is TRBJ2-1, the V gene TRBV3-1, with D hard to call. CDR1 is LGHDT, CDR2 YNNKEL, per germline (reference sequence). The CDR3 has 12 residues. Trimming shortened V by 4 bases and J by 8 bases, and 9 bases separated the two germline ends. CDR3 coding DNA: TGTGCCAGCAGCCTCGCCCTGGATGAGCAGTTCTTC. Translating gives CASSLALDEQFF.

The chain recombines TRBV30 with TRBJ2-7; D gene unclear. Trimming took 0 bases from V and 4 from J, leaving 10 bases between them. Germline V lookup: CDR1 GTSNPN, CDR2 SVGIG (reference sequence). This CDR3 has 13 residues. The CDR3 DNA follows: TGTGCCTGGAGTGTTTCATCTAGTTACGAGCAGTACTTC. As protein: CAWSVSSSYEQYF.

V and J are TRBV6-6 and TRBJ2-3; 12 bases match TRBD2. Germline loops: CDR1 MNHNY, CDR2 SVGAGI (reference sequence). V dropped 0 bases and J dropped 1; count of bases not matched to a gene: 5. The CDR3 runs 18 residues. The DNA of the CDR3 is TGTGCCAGCAGTTACTCGACTAGCGGGAGAATGCGCACAGATACGCAGTATTTT. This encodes CASSYSTSGRMRTDTQYF.

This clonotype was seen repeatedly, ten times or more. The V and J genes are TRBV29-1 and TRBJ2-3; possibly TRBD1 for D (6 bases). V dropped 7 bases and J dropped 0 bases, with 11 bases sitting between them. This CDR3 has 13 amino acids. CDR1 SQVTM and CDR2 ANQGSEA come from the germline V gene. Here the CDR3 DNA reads TGCAGCGATGGGGACACCAGCACAGATACGCAGTATTTT. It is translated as CSDGDTSTDTQYF.

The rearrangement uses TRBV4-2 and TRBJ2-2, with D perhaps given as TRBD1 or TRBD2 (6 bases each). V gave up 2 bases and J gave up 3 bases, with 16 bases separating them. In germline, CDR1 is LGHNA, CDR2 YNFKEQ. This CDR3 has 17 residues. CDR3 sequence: CASSQPRQRGDTGELFF. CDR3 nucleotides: TGTGCCAGCAGCCAACCTCGACAGAGGGGGGACACCGGGGAGCTGTTTTTT.

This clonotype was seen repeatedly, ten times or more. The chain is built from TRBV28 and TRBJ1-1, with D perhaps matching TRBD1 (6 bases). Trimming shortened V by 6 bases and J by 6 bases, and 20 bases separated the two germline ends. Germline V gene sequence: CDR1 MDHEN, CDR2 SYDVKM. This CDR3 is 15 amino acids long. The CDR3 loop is CASSSPSGANPEAFF. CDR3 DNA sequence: TGTGCCAGCAGCTCACCTTCAGGGGCAAATCCTGAAGCTTTCTTT.

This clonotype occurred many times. In nucleotides, the CDR3 is TGCAGTGCTTCCCCTCTCCTGGGCCATGAGCAGTTCTTC. Residues: CSASPLLGHEQFF. The J gene is TRBJ2-1, the V gene TRBV20-1; D is unresolved. Germline CDR1 is DFQATT and CDR2 is SNEGSKA (reference sequence). The CDR3 is made up of 13 amino acids. Trimming stripped 5 bases from V and 8 bases from J, with 16 bases between.

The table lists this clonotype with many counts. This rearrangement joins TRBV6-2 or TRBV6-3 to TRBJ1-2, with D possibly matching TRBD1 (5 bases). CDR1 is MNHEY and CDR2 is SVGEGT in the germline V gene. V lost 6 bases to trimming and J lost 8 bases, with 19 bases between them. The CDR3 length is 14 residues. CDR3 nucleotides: TGTGCCAGCAGATCCGGGACGGCCCCGTTCGGCTACACCTTC. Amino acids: CASRSGTAPFGYTF.

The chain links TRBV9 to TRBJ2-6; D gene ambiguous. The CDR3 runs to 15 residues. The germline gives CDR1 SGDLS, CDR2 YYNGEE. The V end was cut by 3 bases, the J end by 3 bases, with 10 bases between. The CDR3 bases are TGTGCCAGCAGCGCCAGCACCGGTGGGGCCAACGTCCTGACTTTC. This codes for CASSASTGGANVLTF.

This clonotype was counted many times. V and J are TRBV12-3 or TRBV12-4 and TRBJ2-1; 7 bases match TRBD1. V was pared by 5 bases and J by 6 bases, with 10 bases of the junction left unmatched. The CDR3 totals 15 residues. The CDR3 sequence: CASSPKGATSNEQFF. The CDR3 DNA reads TGTGCCAGCAGTCCTAAGGGGGCTACTAGCAATGAGCAGTTCTTC.

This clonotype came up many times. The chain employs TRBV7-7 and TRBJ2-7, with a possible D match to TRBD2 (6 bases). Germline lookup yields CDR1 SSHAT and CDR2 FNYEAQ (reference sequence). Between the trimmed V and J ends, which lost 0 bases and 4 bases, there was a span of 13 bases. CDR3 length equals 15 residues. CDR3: CASSLAEGRGYEQYF. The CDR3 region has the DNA TGTGCCAGCAGCTTAGCGGAGGGAAGGGGTTACGAGCAGTACTTC.

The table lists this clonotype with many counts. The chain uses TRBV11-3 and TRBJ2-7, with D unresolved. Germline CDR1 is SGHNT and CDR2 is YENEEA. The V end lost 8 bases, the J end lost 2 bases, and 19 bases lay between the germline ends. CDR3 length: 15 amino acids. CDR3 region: CASEKRGDGPYEQYF. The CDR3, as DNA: TGTGCCAGCGAGAAACGAGGTGACGGCCCCTACGAGCAGTACTTC.

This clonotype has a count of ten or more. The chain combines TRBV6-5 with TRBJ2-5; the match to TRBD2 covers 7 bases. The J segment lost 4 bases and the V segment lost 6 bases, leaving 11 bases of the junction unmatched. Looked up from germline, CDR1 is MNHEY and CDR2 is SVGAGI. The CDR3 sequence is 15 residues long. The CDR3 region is CASRMGGAGIETQYF. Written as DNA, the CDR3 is TGTGCCAGCAGAATGGGGGGAGCGGGGATAGAGACCCAGTACTTC.

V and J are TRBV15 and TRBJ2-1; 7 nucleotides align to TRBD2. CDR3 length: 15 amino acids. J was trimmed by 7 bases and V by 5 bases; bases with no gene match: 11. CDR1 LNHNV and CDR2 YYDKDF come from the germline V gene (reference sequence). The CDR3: CATSGGTTWGNEQFF. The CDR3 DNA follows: TGTGCCACCAGCGGCGGGACTACCTGGGGGAATGAGCAGTTCTTC.